A single sample gave rise to the 2 T cell receptor beta chains below, sequenced in a study of T cell changes during pregnancy in multiple sclerosis. Sequencing was performed with immunoSEQ multiplex PCR; in TCRdb, only in-frame clones are kept and a portion is missing. The sample shows approximately 45,000 clones, around 84% of them seen only once. The specimen was CD4+ T cells from peripheral blood mononuclear cells, collected before pregnancy. The receptors were gathered from a female donor with multiple sclerosis, enrolled in a pregnancy study.

This clone was recorded once. The V call is TRBV18, the J call TRBJ1-5; 10 bases match TRBD1. Germline CDR1 KGHSH, CDR2 LQKENI. V gave up 1 base and J gave up 1 base; unmatched junction bases: 7. This CDR3 comprises 18 residues. This CDR3 is CASSPRTRTGGSNQPQHF. The CDR3 DNA sequence: TGTGCCAGCTCACCACGGACAAGGACAGGGGGAAGCAATCAGCCCCAGCATTTT.

The rearrangement links TRBV7-2 to TRBJ1-3; the D is unclear. With 5 bases removed from V and 0 bases from J, the gap between germline ends came to 5 bases. Germline loops: CDR1 SGHTA, CDR2 FQGNSA. This CDR3 contains 13 residues. The CDR3 here is CASSTGSGNTIYF. CDR3 DNA: TGTGCCAGCAGCACGGGCTCTGGAAACACCATATATTTT.